The T cell receptor beta chain under discussion was sequenced for a study of vaccination and CD4 T cells after COVID-19. Study in general: Cells were stimulated with overlapping spike peptides from SARS-CoV-2, HCoV-NL63, HCoV-OC43 and HCoV-229E. Treatment of control cultures consisted of a CEFX pool, an HIV-1 Nef pool, or no peptide.

Cultured CD4+ T cells had their DNA profiled by the Oncomine TCR Beta short-read assay. TCRdb re-called the PCR reads through MiXCR, storing one row per CDR3 protein. The sample includes about 19,000 distinct CDR3 sequences, roughly 31% of them seen just once. The germline V and J ends were trimmed by 2 bases and 8 bases, with 12 bases remaining between them. This CDR3 has 13 residues. CDR1 is MNHNS and CDR2 is SASEGT in the germline V gene. Noted treatment: roughly 11-day PBMC culture with coronavirus spike peptide pools or control peptides (ViraFEST assay). About this clonotype: Antigen unknown.

This TCR was sampled from a human donor with COVID-19. The J gene is TRBJ1-1, the V gene TRBV6-1; D may be TRBD1 (6 bases). Sequencing was performed on cultured CD4+ T cells from blood. In DNA form, the CDR3 reads TGTGCCAGCAGTGAATGGGGGGGGCTCGAAGCTTTCTTT. Translated: CASSEWGGLEAFF.